This TCR beta chain was captured by sequencing in a study of blood T cell repertoires in COVID-19. Study background: Both acute and convalescent COVID-19 samples were obtained from the United States, Italy and Spain. T cells, B-cell-depleted T cells, or PBMCs provided the cDNA or gDNA that served as material.

Authors' methods: Quantification of nucleated cells was approximated via reference gene primer amplification. Sequencing used immunoSEQ multiplex PCR; TCRdb keeps in-frame clones, though not all of them. V, J and clone size are taken as reported in that table, and D and trimming were inferred from the DNA itself. The top ten hold 6.3% of the sample, which has approximately 89,000 clones, about four fifths seen once. The Seattle patients joined while their infection was active and were tracked longitudinally afterward. The sample consisted of peripheral blood. This clonotype was sampled from a man between 65 and 85 years old with COVID-19, enrolled during active disease.

CDR3 loop: CASSPHPTSGRALDTQYF. CDR3 DNA: TGTGCCAGCAGTCCCCACCCCACTAGCGGGAGGGCCTTGGATACGCAGTATTTT. The V gene is TRBV6-2 or TRBV6-3, the J gene TRBJ2-3; 13 bases are a match to TRBD2. Germline V CDR1 and CDR2: MNHEY, SVGEGT. This CDR3 comprises 18 residues. With 5 bases clipped from V and 6 bases from J, the junction kept 14 bases outside the gene matches.